Each of the 30 T cell receptor beta chains below was sequenced from the same sample in a study of blood T cell repertoires in COVID-19. Profiled with immunoSEQ multiplex PCR; TCRdb holds only in-frame clones, not every one. The data contain under 200,000 clones, around 83% of them singletons. Sequenced sample: peripheral blood. The receptors stem from a human donor in a cohort sampled during active COVID-19.

The rearrangement joins TRBV4-3 to TRBJ2-7; a weak D match, TRBD2 (6 bases). Trimming stripped 0 bases from V and 0 bases from J, with 12 bases between. The germline CDR1 and CDR2 sequences are LGHNA and YSLEER. The CDR3 length is 16 residues. CDR3 coding DNA: TGCGCCAGCAGCCAAGAGACTAGGACTGGCTCCTACGAGCAGTACTTC. Amino acids: CASSQETRTGSYEQYF.

This clone has a handful of counts. This chain joins TRBV5-1 and TRBJ2-7; TRBD1 might be the D (6 bases). CDR3 length: 15 amino acids. The germline CDR1 and CDR2 sequences are SGHRS and YFSETQ. V lost 0 bases to trimming and J lost 2 bases, with 12 bases between them. The CDR3 here is CASSLGQGKPYEQYF. The DNA for the CDR3 is TGCGCCAGCAGCTTGGGTCAGGGGAAGCCCTACGAGCAGTACTTC.

The chain carries TRBV19 and TRBJ1-5; maybe TRBD1 (6 bases). CDR3 length: 15 residues. The ends were cut back, 3 bases at V and 4 bases at J, with 13 bases in the middle. Germline lookup yields CDR1 LNHDA and CDR2 SQIVND (reference sequence). The CDR3 spells CASSMVGTINQPQHF. In DNA, the CDR3 is TGTGCCAGTAGTATGGTTGGGACAATTAATCAGCCCCAGCATTTT.

As DNA, the CDR3 is TGTGCCAGCAGCGTAGCGACAGCCCCTCTCTACGAGCAGTACTTC. It specifies CASSVATAPLYEQYF. The chain has TRBV9 and TRBJ2-7, with D maybe TRBD1 (5 bases). V shed 0 bases and J shed 3 bases, with 13 bases lying between them. The CDR3 has 15 residues. Germline V gene data show CDR1 as SGDLS and CDR2 as YYNGEE.

This clone has more than one count but fewer than ten. V gene TRBV27 combines with J gene TRBJ1-1, with a possible D match to TRBD1 (6 bases). With 6 bases removed from V and 0 bases from J, the gap between germline ends came to 11 bases. In germline, CDR1 is MNHEY, CDR2 SMNVEV (reference sequence). The CDR3 length is 14 residues. The CDR3 sequence is CASSRTEVNTEAFF. CDR3 nucleotide sequence: TGTGCCAGCAGCAGGACAGAAGTGAACACTGAAGCTTTCTTT.

The chain couples TRBV6-6 to TRBJ1-1; no firm D call. Germline values: CDR1 MNHNY, CDR2 SVGAGI (reference sequence). The V end lost 7 bases, the J end lost 1 base, and 4 bases lay between the germline ends. The CDR3 loop spans 11 amino acids. CDR3 sequence (DNA): TGTGCCAGCATTAGGAACACTGAAGCTTTCTTT. It yields the protein CASIRNTEAFF.

The chain carries TRBV28 and TRBJ1-5, with TRBD1 as a possible D gene (6 bases). V dropped 0 bases and J dropped 0 bases, with 9 bases sitting between them. CDR1 is MDHEN, CDR2 SYDVKM, per germline. The CDR3 is 16 amino acids. The CDR3 sequence: CASSLWTGASNQPQHF. In DNA, the CDR3 is TGTGCCAGCAGTTTATGGACAGGCGCTAGCAATCAGCCCCAGCATTTT.

This clone was seen once. The chain carries TRBV28 and TRBJ1-1, with D uncertain. Germline CDR1 MDHEN, CDR2 SYDVKM. The CDR3 is made up of 14 amino acids. Trimming removed 4 bases from V and 0 bases from J, with 9 bases in between. For the CDR3, the DNA is TGTGCCAGCAGTTCCCCCCCCATGAACACTGAAGCTTTCTTT. Translation: CASSSPPMNTEAFF.

The chain joins TRBV6-6 to TRBJ2-7, with D possibly being TRBD2 (5 bases). Germline V gene data show CDR1 as MNHNY and CDR2 as SVGAGI (reference sequence). CDR3 length: 13 residues. With 6 bases removed from V and 0 bases from J, the gap between germline ends came to 9 bases. Written as DNA, the CDR3 is TGTGCCAGCAGGACGGGGAGCTCCTACGAGCAGTACTTC. Translating it yields CASRTGSSYEQYF.

J is TRBJ2-5 and V is TRBV6-2 or TRBV6-3; the D gene is possibly TRBD2 (5 bases). Trimming stripped 2 bases from V and 0 bases from J, with 13 bases between. CDR1 is MNHEY, CDR2 SVGEGT, per germline. This CDR3 contains 16 residues. CDR3 region: CASSYRPSRNQETQYF. The DNA of the CDR3 is TGTGCCAGCAGTTACAGGCCTAGCAGAAACCAAGAGACCCAGTACTTC.

V gene TRBV3-1 (or the pseudogene TRBV3-2) combines with J gene TRBJ2-2; 9 nucleotides line up with TRBD2. CDR1 is LGHDT, CDR2 YNNKEL, per germline (reference sequence). V lost 7 bases and J lost 0; bases outside the gene matches: 12. The CDR3 length is 18 residues. The CDR3 DNA sequence: TGTGCCAGCACCTCCCGCGGGAGGGGACTAGCGAACACCGGGGAGCTGTTTTTT. Its translation is CASTSRGRGLANTGELFF.

This clone has only a few counts. The CDR3 sequence is CASSLGGQGDTIYF. CDR3 sequence (DNA): TGTGCCAGCAGCTTAGGCGGACAGGGGGACACCATATATTTT. The V and J genes are TRBV11-2 and TRBJ1-3, with 10 bases matching TRBD1. Germline V gene data show CDR1 as SGHAT and CDR2 as FQNNGV. J gave up 8 bases and V 1 base, and 2 bases lay outside the gene matches. The CDR3 totals 14 residues. The variable domain in full, completed from reference TRBV11-2 and TRBJ1-3, reads EAGVAQSPRYKIIEKRQSVAFWCNPISGHATLYWYQQILGQGPKLLIQFQNNGVVDDSQLPKDRFSAERLKGVDSTLKIQPAKLEDSAVYLCASSLGGQGDTIYFGEGSWLTVV.

The chain links TRBV4-2 to TRBJ2-7, with 11 bases aligning to TRBD2. V lost 0 bases, J lost 2 bases, and 3 bases stayed unmatched. The germline gives CDR1 LGHNA, CDR2 YNFKEQ. CDR3 length: 16 residues. CDR3 in DNA: TGTGCCAGCAGCCAAGAGGGACTAGCGGAGCCCTACGAGCAGTACTTC. This encodes CASSQEGLAEPYEQYF.

The chain has TRBV3-1 (or the pseudogene TRBV3-2) and TRBJ1-2; D perhaps matches TRBD1 (5 bases). V was shortened by 3 bases and J by 8 bases, with 10 bases between the two germline ends. Germline CDR1 is LGHDT and CDR2 is YNNKEL (reference sequence). There are 12 residues in the CDR3. The CDR3 DNA reads as TGTGCCAGCAGCCAGGGGCTACGAGGCTACACCTTC. This gives the protein CASSQGLRGYTF.

This chain connects TRBV2 to TRBJ2-5, with a weak D call TRBD1 (5 bases). This CDR3 is built from 13 residues. Germline CDR1 SNHLY, CDR2 FYNNEI. The V and J ends lost 5 bases and 3 bases respectively, with 10 bases between them. As DNA, the CDR3 is TGTGCCAGCAGTACCGACAGCGAAGAGACCCAGTACTTC. Its translation: CASSTDSEETQYF.

The genes are TRBV29-1 and TRBJ2-7; D is perhaps TRBD1 (5 bases). The CDR3 is 14 residues long. Trimming stripped 7 bases from V and 4 bases from J, with 20 bases between. Germline V CDR1 and CDR2: SQVTM, ANQGSEA. CDR3: CSAGVAGIGYEQYF. DNA for the CDR3: TGCAGCGCCGGAGTGGCAGGGATCGGGTACGAGCAGTACTTC.

The chain carries TRBV7-3 and TRBJ1-1; 7 bases are a match to TRBD1. CDR1 is SGHTA and CDR2 is FQGTGA in the germline V gene. V shed 11 bases and J 6 bases; nucleotides not matched to a gene: 9. This CDR3 region has 12 residues. The CDR3 is CARDSPPAEAFF. DNA of the CDR3: TGTGCCCGGGACAGCCCCCCCGCTGAAGCTTTCTTT.

The gene calls are TRBV7-8 and TRBJ2-1; 9 nucleotides agree with TRBD2. Germline trimming cut 3 bases from V and 7 bases from J; bases unmatched to any gene: 10. CDR1 is SGHVS, CDR2 FQNEAQ, per germline. This CDR3 region has 16 residues. This chain's CDR3 is CASSLSPAGGGNEQFF. CDR3 sequence (DNA): TGTGCCAGCAGCTTGAGCCCAGCGGGAGGCGGGAATGAGCAGTTCTTC.

This sequence joins TRBV7-9 and TRBJ1-1; D may be TRBD1 (6 bases). Per germline, CDR1 SEHNR and CDR2 FQNEAQ (reference sequence). CDR3 length: 14 amino acids. Trimming pared 4 bases from V and 1 base from J, leaving 10 bases between. The CDR3 DNA is TGTGCCAGCAGCTCGGACAGTTCGAACACTGAAGCTTTCTTT. Protein product: CASSSDSSNTEAFF.

This clone was observed a few times. As DNA, the CDR3 is TGTGCCAGCAGTGACTGGCTAGACGATACGCAGTATTTT. This gives the protein CASSDWLDDTQYF. The genes are TRBV6-4 and TRBJ2-3; no clear D gene. Looked up from germline, CDR1 is MRHNA and CDR2 is SNTAGT. Trimming cost V 1 base and J 6 bases, with 8 bases left between them. The CDR3 is made up of 13 amino acids.

This rearrangement joins TRBV5-1 to TRBJ2-3; 12 bases map to TRBD1. The CDR3 covers 19 residues. V was clipped by 4 bases and J by 0 bases; unmatched bases: 12. CDR1 is SGHRS and CDR2 is YFSETQ in the germline V gene. The CDR3 sequence is CASSIGTGGSFSSTDTQYF. The CDR3 region has the DNA TGCGCCAGCAGCATCGGGACAGGGGGCTCGTTTTCTAGCACAGATACGCAGTATTTT.

CDR3 loop: CASLTGGDTNEKLFF. The CDR3, as DNA: TGTGCCAGCCTCACGGGAGGGGATACTAATGAAAAACTGTTTTTT. The rearrangement joins TRBV2 to TRBJ1-4, with a possible D match to TRBD1 (5 bases). CDR1 SNHLY and CDR2 FYNNEI come from the germline V gene. CDR3 length: 15 residues. V shed 8 bases and J shed 2 bases, with 15 bases lying between them.

This rearrangement joins TRBV7-9 to TRBJ1-2; no firm D call. V lost 5 bases to trimming and J lost 5 bases, with 18 bases between them. The CDR3 is 15 residues long. Per germline, CDR1 SEHNR and CDR2 FQNEAQ (reference sequence). The CDR3 region is CASSPMEVPSYGYTF. CDR3 bases: TGTGCCAGCAGCCCAATGGAGGTGCCAAGTTATGGCTACACCTTC.

The V call is TRBV29-1, the J call TRBJ1-5, with a tentative D call TRBD1 (5 bases). CDR3 size: 13 residues. V was clipped by 3 bases and J by 1 base, with 7 bases between them. Germline V gives CDR1 SQVTM, CDR2 ANQGSEA. The DNA of the CDR3 is TGCAGCGTTGAGGGGGGAAGCAATCAGCCCCAGCATTTT. Amino acids: CSVEGGSNQPQHF.

The chain joins TRBV28 to TRBJ1-1, with 10 positions matching TRBD1. Trimming cost V 8 bases and J 0 bases; bases outside gene matches: 0. Germline CDR1 is MDHEN and CDR2 is SYDVKM. This CDR3 has 13 residues. The CDR3 nucleotides are TGTGCCAGCGACAGGGGGCTGAACACTGAAGCTTTCTTT. This translates into CASDRGLNTEAFF.

With regard to this clone: Within the sample, other DNA sequences also encode this same CDR3. The chain couples TRBV9 to TRBJ2-3; 10 bases are a match to TRBD2. Germline loops: CDR1 SGDLS, CDR2 YYNGEE. The length of the CDR3 is 14 residues. V lost 4 bases, J lost 1 base, and 0 bases stayed unmatched. The CDR3, as DNA: TGTGCCAGCAGCCTAGCGGGAGGCACAGATACGCAGTATTTT. Its protein product is CASSLAGGTDTQYF.

The chain joins TRBV6-5 to TRBJ1-2, with 10 nucleotides matching TRBD1. CDR1 is MNHEY and CDR2 is SVGAGI in the germline V gene. The CDR3 has 16 amino acids. The V segment lost 4 bases and the J segment 5 bases; nucleotides outside the gene matches: 10. The CDR3 coding sequence is TGTGCCAGCAGTTCCCCGACAGGGGGCCAAGGGTATGGCTACACCTTC. Protein product: CASSSPTGGQGYGYTF.

The CDR3 DNA reads as TGTGCCAGCAGCGTAGGGGGGACAACTGCCTACGAGCAGTACTTC. The encoded protein is CASSVGGTTAYEQYF. The V call is TRBV9, the J call TRBJ2-7, with a tentative D call TRBD1 (6 bases). CDR1 and CDR2 (germline): SGDLS, YYNGEE. Trimming removed 0 bases from V and 2 bases from J, with 12 bases in between. The CDR3 totals 15 residues.

The chain couples TRBV7-2 to TRBJ1-2; 8 bases align to TRBD1. The CDR3 consists of 14 residues. From germline, CDR1 is SGHTA and CDR2 FQGNSA. Trimming cost V 4 bases and J 3 bases; bases outside gene matches: 4. The CDR3 sequence is CASSSLRGHYGYTF. The DNA of the CDR3 is TGTGCCAGCAGCTCCCTCAGGGGGCACTATGGCTACACCTTC.

The chain joins TRBV28 to TRBJ2-7, with 10 nucleotides matching TRBD1. CDR3 length: 14 amino acids. From germline, CDR1 is MDHEN and CDR2 SYDVKM. Trimming at V came to 5 bases and at J to 2 bases, leaving 3 bases not matched to a gene. CDR3 coding DNA: TGTGCCAGCAGTACCGGACAGGGGGCCTACGAGCAGTACTTC. This sequence encodes CASSTGQGAYEQYF.